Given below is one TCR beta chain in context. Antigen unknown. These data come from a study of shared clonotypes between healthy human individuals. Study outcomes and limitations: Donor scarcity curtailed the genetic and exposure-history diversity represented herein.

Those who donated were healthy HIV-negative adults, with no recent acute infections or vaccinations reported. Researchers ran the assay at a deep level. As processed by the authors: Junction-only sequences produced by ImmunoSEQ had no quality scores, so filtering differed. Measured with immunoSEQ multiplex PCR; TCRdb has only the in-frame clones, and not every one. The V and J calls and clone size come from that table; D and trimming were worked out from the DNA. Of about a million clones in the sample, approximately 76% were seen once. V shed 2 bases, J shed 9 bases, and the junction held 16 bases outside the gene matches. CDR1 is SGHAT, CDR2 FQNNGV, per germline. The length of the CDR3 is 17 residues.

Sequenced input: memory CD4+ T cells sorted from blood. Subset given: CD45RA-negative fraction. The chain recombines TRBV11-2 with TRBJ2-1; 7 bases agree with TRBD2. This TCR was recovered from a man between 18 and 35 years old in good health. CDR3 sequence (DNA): TGTGCCAGCAGCTTATGGTATCGGGAGGCCCGGGACGGTGAGCAGTTCTTC. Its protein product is CASSLWYREARDGEQFF.